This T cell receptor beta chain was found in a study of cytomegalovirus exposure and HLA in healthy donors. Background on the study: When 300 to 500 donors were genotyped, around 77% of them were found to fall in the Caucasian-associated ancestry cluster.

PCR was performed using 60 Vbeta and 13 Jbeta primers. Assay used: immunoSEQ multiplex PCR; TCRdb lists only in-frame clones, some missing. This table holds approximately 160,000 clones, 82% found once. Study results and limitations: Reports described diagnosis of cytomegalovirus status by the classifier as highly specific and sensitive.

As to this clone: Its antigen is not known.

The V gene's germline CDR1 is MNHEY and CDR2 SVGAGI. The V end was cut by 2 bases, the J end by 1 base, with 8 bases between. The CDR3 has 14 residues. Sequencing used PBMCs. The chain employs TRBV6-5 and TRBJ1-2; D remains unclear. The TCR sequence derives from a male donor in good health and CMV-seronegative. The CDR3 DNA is TGTGCCAGCAGTTACGAGGCCGGTAACTATGGCTACACCTTC. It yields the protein CASSYEAGNYGYTF.